The 11 T cell receptor beta chains in this list originate from one sample, sequenced in a study of T cell repertoires in breast cancer. Blocking oligonucleotides added to a second nested PCR suppressed unpaired genes. TCRdb redid the calling of the emulsion pairing reads with MiXCR, one entry per CDR3 protein. Of approximately 37,000 distinct CDR3 sequences listed, 45% to 50% are singletons. Primers covering all TCR V genes were used in emulsion RT-PCR on CD8+ T cells. The sequenced material came from CD8+ T cells. The receptors here all came from a pool of human donors with breast cancer or a healthy control (not recorded which).

The chain combines TRBV5-1 with TRBJ2-5; D unclear. Deletions cut 4 bases from V and 3 bases from J, with 19 bases between. The CDR3 loop spans 16 amino acids. The germline CDR1 and CDR2 sequences are SGHRS and YFSETQ. The CDR3 nucleotides are TGCGCCAGCAGCCCCCGGGCCTCGCATCGAGAAGAGACCCAGTACTTC. It encodes CASSPRASHREETQYF.

The chain carries TRBV12-3 or TRBV12-4 and TRBJ2-7; TRBD2 is a possible D gene (5 bases). CDR3 length: 15 residues. The V gene lost 1 base and the J gene lost 2 bases, with 12 bases spanning the gap. The CDR3 loop reads CASSLVEAGTYEQYF. The CDR3 DNA reads TGTGCCAGCAGTTTAGTAGAGGCGGGTACCTACGAGCAGTACTTC.

This clonotype appeared a few times. The V call is TRBV7-2, the J call TRBJ1-1; D is undetermined. CDR1 is SGHTA, CDR2 FQGNSA, per germline. V was shortened by 1 base and J by 8 bases, with 11 bases between the two germline ends. The CDR3 has 13 residues. The CDR3 sequence: CASSLVSVGEAFF. In DNA, the CDR3 is TGTGCCAGCAGCTTAGTATCGGTGGGGGAAGCTTTCTTT.

This clonotype has a handful of counts. The chain combines TRBV5-1 with TRBJ2-7; a weak D match, TRBD2 (6 bases). V was shortened by 0 bases and J by 3 bases, with 10 bases between the two germline ends. CDR1 is SGHRS and CDR2 is YFSETQ in the germline V gene. The CDR3 spans 14 residues. The CDR3 nucleotides are TGCGCCAGCAGCTTGGTAACTAGCAGCTACGAGCAGTACTTC. Protein sequence: CASSLVTSSYEQYF.

Note on this clonotype: A much more abundant neighbour one base away suggests this may be a read error. The V gene is TRBV20-1, the J gene TRBJ1-1, with D unclear. This CDR3 comprises 12 residues. Germline assignment: CDR1 DFQATT and CDR2 SNEGSKA (reference sequence). The CDR3 DNA sequence: TGCAGTGCGACTCGGGTTGGCACTGAAGCTTTATTT. This codes for CSATRVGTEALF.

This clonotype was seen a few times. The chain recombines TRBV27 with TRBJ2-4; 7 bases fit TRBD2. J lost 3 bases, V lost 8 bases, and 10 bases had no gene match. The CDR3 totals 15 residues. CDR1 is MNHEY, CDR2 SMNVEV, per germline (reference sequence). CDR3 bases: TGTGCCAGCCGCCTCGCGGGGGTTGGCAAAAACATTCAGTACTTC. Translating gives CASRLAGVGKNIQYF.

This rearrangement joins TRBV20-1 to TRBJ2-1; the match to TRBD2 covers 8 bases. The germline V gene encodes CDR1 DFQATT and CDR2 SNEGSKA (reference sequence). The CDR3 covers 13 residues. CDR3 DNA sequence: TGCAGCGCCAGGGCGGGAGGCTACAATGAGCAGTTCTTC. Translated, it gives CSARAGGYNEQFF.

In this sample, this clonotype turned up many times. V usage is TRBV28 and J usage is TRBJ2-1; a possible D gene is TRBD2 (6 bases). This CDR3 is built from 17 residues. With 6 bases removed from V and 0 bases from J, the gap between germline ends came to 18 bases. Per the germline V gene, CDR1 is MDHEN and CDR2 is SYDVKM. CDR3 nucleotide sequence: TGTGCCAGCAGCCTACGTCGGCGGGAAAGCTCCTACAATGAGCAGTTCTTC. Residues: CASSLRRRESSYNEQFF.

The gene calls are TRBV6-1 and TRBJ2-1; 8 bases match TRBD2. V trimming: 8 bases; J trimming: 4 bases; junction bases outside the gene matches: 10. The CDR3 covers 15 residues. In germline, CDR1 is MNHNS, CDR2 SASEGT. The CDR3 region is CASGGSGGLYNEQFF. The CDR3 DNA follows: TGTGCCAGCGGGGGATCGGGGGGGCTTTACAATGAGCAGTTCTTC.

Many counts were recorded for this clonotype. The chain couples TRBV6-1 to TRBJ1-3; D is ambiguous. The germline V and J ends were trimmed by 5 bases and 0 bases, with 8 bases remaining between them. The germline CDR1 and CDR2 sequences are MNHNS and SASEGT. The CDR3 sequence is 14 residues long. CDR3 loop: CASSRTDSGNTIYF. The CDR3 DNA reads as TGTGCCAGCAGTCGGACGGACTCTGGAAACACCATATATTTT.

The rearrangement links TRBV18 to TRBJ2-1; the D is unclear. The CDR3 has 16 amino acids. Germline loops: CDR1 KGHSH, CDR2 LQKENI. V lost 1 base and J lost 0, with 10 bases in between. CDR3 in amino acids: CASSPQSGSSYNEQFF. CDR3 nucleotides: TGTGCCAGCTCACCACAATCGGGTAGCTCCTACAATGAGCAGTTCTTC.